A single sample gave rise to the 20 T cell receptor beta chains below, sequenced in a study of blood T cell repertoires in COVID-19. Libraries were prepared by immunoSEQ multiplex PCR; TCRdb keeps only in-frame clonotypes and omits some of them. Of 100,000 to 150,000 clones in the sample, 79% are singletons; the top ten hold 37%. The sequencing input was peripheral blood. Every receptor here comes from a man aged 40-50 years with active or convalescent COVID-19.

This clone has more than one count but fewer than ten. The rearrangement links TRBV10-3 to TRBJ1-6; D not certain. The V and J ends lost 6 bases and 7 bases respectively, with 7 bases between them. This CDR3 spans 12 amino acids. In germline, CDR1 is ENHRY, CDR2 SYGVKD. As DNA, the CDR3 is TGTGCCATCAGCGGAGCGAATTCACCCCTCCACTTT. Translating it yields CAISGANSPLHF.

The chain uses TRBV27 and TRBJ1-1; TRBD1 matches 8 bases. Germline CDR1 MNHEY, CDR2 SMNVEV (reference sequence). There are 13 residues in the CDR3. Losses at the gene ends were 5 bases for V and 3 bases for J; bases not matched to a gene: 2. CDR3 DNA sequence: TGTGCCAGCAGTCACAGGGGGGACACTGAAGCTTTCTTT. It is translated as CASSHRGDTEAFF.

The CDR3 protein is CATSEPSGANTGELFF. CDR3 sequence (DNA): TGTGCCACCAGTGAGCCTAGCGGGGCTAACACCGGGGAGCTGTTTTTT. J is TRBJ2-2 and V is TRBV24-1, with 9 bases fitting TRBD2. The J segment lost 2 bases and the V segment lost 4 bases, leaving 4 bases of the junction unmatched. Per the germline V gene, CDR1 is KGHDR and CDR2 is SFDVKD. The length of the CDR3 is 16 residues.

This clone was seen a handful of times. The V gene is TRBV6-5, the J gene TRBJ2-2; 7 positions agree with TRBD1. CDR1 and CDR2 (germline): MNHEY, SVGAGI. This CDR3 has 15 residues. The junction had 9 bases not matched to a gene; V was cut back by 6 bases and J by 5 bases. The CDR3: CASSQTGMGTGELFF. CDR3 sequence (DNA): TGTGCCAGCAGCCAGACAGGGATGGGGACCGGGGAGCTGTTTTTT.

This clone was counted a single time. The chain joins TRBV30 to TRBJ1-3, with TRBD1 as a possible D gene (6 bases). Trimming cost V 4 bases and J 0 bases, with 16 bases left between them. The CDR3 runs to 16 residues. CDR1 is GTSNPN, CDR2 SVGIG, per germline (reference sequence). CDR3 nucleotides: TGTGCCTGGACCTCCGGGACACCCAACTCTGGAAACACCATATATTTT. Its translation: CAWTSGTPNSGNTIYF.

This clone has a handful of counts. The V call is TRBV24-1, the J call TRBJ1-1; D is unclear. Germline V CDR1 and CDR2: KGHDR, SFDVKD. The CDR3 is 13 amino acids. Trimming cost V 3 bases and J 0 bases, with 4 bases left between them. This CDR3 reads CATSDTVNTEAFF. The CDR3 nucleotides are TGTGCCACCAGTGATACTGTGAACACTGAAGCTTTCTTT.

The chain is built from TRBV28 and TRBJ1-2, with D maybe TRBD1 (5 bases). Germline V gene data show CDR1 as MDHEN and CDR2 as SYDVKM. The germline V and J ends were trimmed by 2 bases and 4 bases, with 8 bases remaining between them. CDR3 length: 13 residues. The CDR3 here is CASSLQGGYGYTF. In DNA, the CDR3 is TGTGCCAGCAGTTTACAGGGTGGCTATGGCTACACCTTC.

This clone was seen once. The chain is built from TRBV28 and TRBJ2-5; D not certain. CDR3 length equals 11 residues. Trimming shortened V by 6 bases and J by 3 bases, and 5 bases separated the two germline ends. CDR1 is MDHEN and CDR2 is SYDVKM in the germline V gene. The CDR3: CASSLEETQYF. CDR3 DNA: TGTGCCAGCAGCCTCGAAGAGACCCAGTACTTC.

In DNA, the CDR3 is TGTGCCAGCAGCTTAGTCGGGAGCAATCAGCCCCAGCATTTT. This gives the protein CASSLVGSNQPQHF. The chain uses TRBV7-2 and TRBJ1-5; D not certain. Trimming removed 1 base from V and 1 base from J, with 5 bases in between. The length of the CDR3 is 14 residues. Germline V gene lookup returns CDR1 SGHTA and CDR2 FQGNSA.

The chain carries TRBV4-2 and TRBJ2-5; 9 nucleotides match TRBD2. CDR1 LGHNA and CDR2 YNFKEQ come from the germline V gene. Germline trimming cut 0 bases from V and 4 bases from J; bases unmatched to any gene: 6. The CDR3 is 16 amino acids. For the CDR3, the DNA is TGTGCCAGCAGCCAAGATCTGCTAGCGGGAAGAGAGACCCAGTACTTC. It is translated as CASSQDLLAGRETQYF.

This clone was found a few times. This CDR3 reads CASSFMDRLNTEAFF. The CDR3 nucleotides read TGTGCCAGCAGCTTCATGGACAGACTGAACACTGAAGCTTTCTTT. The V gene is TRBV5-6, the J gene TRBJ1-1; a weak D match, TRBD1 (6 bases). The CDR3 is 15 residues long. V was trimmed by 2 bases and J by 0 bases, leaving 11 bases between them. Per the germline V gene, CDR1 is SGHDT and CDR2 is YYEEEE.

The chain couples TRBV5-6 to TRBJ2-7; tentative D call: TRBD1 (5 bases). The CDR3 contains 15 residues. V was shortened by 7 bases and J by 2 bases, with 19 bases between the two germline ends. CDR1 SGHDT and CDR2 YYEEEE come from the germline V gene. This chain's CDR3 is CASRFRQINAYEQYF. The CDR3 coding sequence is TGTGCCAGCCGATTCCGACAGATAAATGCCTACGAGCAGTACTTC.

The gene calls are TRBV30 and TRBJ2-5; 9 bases align to TRBD1. This CDR3 spans 13 amino acids. Germline V lookup: CDR1 GTSNPN, CDR2 SVGIG (reference sequence). V shed 2 bases and J 4 bases; nucleotides not matched to a gene: 2. The CDR3 loop reads CAWSRTGVETQYF. The CDR3 DNA follows: TGTGCCTGGAGTAGGACAGGGGTAGAGACCCAGTACTTC.

V usage is TRBV27 and J usage is TRBJ1-1, with 7 bases fitting TRBD1. This CDR3 region has 14 residues. Germline values: CDR1 MNHEY, CDR2 SMNVEV (reference sequence). Trimming removed 3 bases from V and 6 bases from J; junction bases left unmatched: 7. CDR3 nucleotide sequence: TGTGCCAGCAGTTTTGAGGGCAGGGGGTCTGAAGCTTTCTTT. Encoded protein: CASSFEGRGSEAFF.

The rearrangement links TRBV5-1 to TRBJ2-1; 8 bases line up with TRBD1. J gave up 6 bases and V 2 bases, and 4 bases lay outside the gene matches. The germline V gene encodes CDR1 SGHRS and CDR2 YFSETQ. The CDR3 spans 14 residues. The chain's CDR3 is CASSLGQGVNEQFF. CDR3 in DNA: TGCGCCAGCAGCTTAGGACAGGGTGTCAATGAGCAGTTCTTC.

The chain recombines TRBV25-1 with TRBJ1-2; a possible D gene is TRBD1 (6 bases). Germline values: CDR1 MGHDK, CDR2 SYGVNS. The CDR3 totals 13 residues. With 5 bases removed from V and 0 bases from J, the gap between germline ends came to 7 bases. The CDR3 DNA follows: TGTGCCAGCAGTAACAGGGCTAACTATGGCTACACCTTC. It encodes CASSNRANYGYTF.

The CDR3 DNA reads TGCGCCAGCAGTACCGGCGGGGGCACTTCCTACAATGAGCAGTTCTTC. Residues: CASSTGGGTSYNEQFF. The V and J genes are TRBV5-1 and TRBJ2-1; TRBD2 is a possible D gene (7 bases). Germline CDR1 SGHRS, CDR2 YFSETQ. The CDR3 is made up of 16 amino acids. The V and J ends lost 5 bases and 1 base respectively, with 16 bases between them.

This clone was seen a few times. The V gene is TRBV5-1, the J gene TRBJ2-1; D perhaps matches TRBD1 (6 bases). This CDR3 spans 15 amino acids. The V end lost 2 bases, the J end lost 4 bases, and 13 bases lay between the germline ends. Germline V gene sequence: CDR1 SGHRS, CDR2 YFSETQ. CDR3 DNA sequence: TGCGCCAGCAGCTTCTTACAGGGTACTTACAATGAGCAGTTCTTC. Encoded protein: CASSFLQGTYNEQFF.

The chain has TRBV14 and TRBJ1-1; 9 bases are a match to TRBD1. The CDR3 contains 14 residues. The ends lost 5 bases at V and 1 base at J; junction bases unmatched: 2. The V gene's germline CDR1 is SGHDN and CDR2 FVKESK. The CDR3 nucleotides are TGTGCCAGCAGCTGGGGACAGGGGAACACTGAAGCTTTCTTT. Translation gives CASSWGQGNTEAFF.

V usage is TRBV10-3 and J usage is TRBJ1-5; the match to TRBD1 covers 9 bases. Germline V gene data show CDR1 as ENHRY and CDR2 as SYGVKD. CDR3 size: 14 residues. Germline trimming cut 6 bases from V and 3 bases from J; bases unmatched to any gene: 3. The chain's CDR3 is CAIRDRGDNQPQHF. In DNA, the CDR3 is TGTGCCATCAGGGACAGGGGAGACAATCAGCCCCAGCATTTT.